This T cell receptor beta chain appears in the sequencing data of a study of control samples from healthy donors and cancer patients. The table came from immunoSEQ multiplex PCR; TCRdb's copy has only in-frame clones and leaves some out. In the table there are about 120,000 clones, 88% of which are singletons. V was pared by 1 base and J by 5 bases, with 8 bases between. The length of the CDR3 is 14 residues. Germline values: CDR1 LGHNA, CDR2 YNFKEQ. The chain is built from TRBV4-2 and TRBJ1-4; D not resolved. Sequencing was performed on PBMCs. This sequence originates from an older woman with lung cancer. The CDR3 DNA follows: TGTGCCAGCAGCCAAGCGGACGTGAATGAAAAACTGTTTTTT. Its protein is CASSQADVNEKLFF.